A selection of T cell receptor beta chains follows, all from one sample in a study of T cell responses to AZD1222 COVID-19 vaccine. The table came from immunoSEQ multiplex PCR; TCRdb's copy has only in-frame clones and leaves some out. The repertoire includes about 57,000 clones, approximately 83% of them detected once, and 15% to 20% sits in the top ten. The sample consisted of peripheral blood, taken on day 0 of AZD1222 vaccination. The source is an adult in good health. Both conserved end residues are part of each CDR3. The D gene is left open where the match is weak. Clone size is not always given. Where it is, it says once, few, many or a class for expanded clones.

CDR3 protein	CDR3 DNA	D gene	clone size	V gene	J gene
CASSVGDRAHYGYTF	TGTGCCAGCAGCGTCGGGGACAGGGCCCACTATGGCTACACCTTC	TRBD1	.	TRBV6-5	TRBJ1-2
CASSNDGSRNTGELFF	TGTGCCAGCAGTAACGACGGGAGCAGGAACACCGGGGAGCTGTTTTTT	.	once	TRBV28	TRBJ2-2
CASSRTEGEAFF	TGTGCCAGCAGCCGGACGGAGGGTGAAGCTTTCTTT	.	.	TRBV7-9	TRBJ1-1
CASSTSGTGRFDEQYF	TGTGCCAGCAGTACCTCCGGGACAGGGAGGTTTGACGAGCAGTACTTC	TRBD1	.	TRBV28	TRBJ2-7
CAISESGWGKNSPLHF	TGTGCCATCAGTGAGTCGGGGTGGGGAAAGAATTCACCCCTCCACTTT	.	few	TRBV10-3	TRBJ1-6
CSVGVSQETQYF	TGCAGCGTTGGGGTTAGTCAAGAGACCCAGTACTTC	.	.	TRBV29-1	TRBJ2-5
CASSWGPAGDYEQYF	TGTGCCAGCAGCTGGGGGCCGGCAGGGGACTACGAGCAGTACTTC	.	.	TRBV5-4	TRBJ2-7
CASSYQEPDNSPLHF	TGTGCCAGCAGTTACCAGGAACCCGATAATTCACCCCTCCACTTT	.	once	TRBV6-5	TRBJ1-6
CASSFEVATGELFF	TGTGCCAGCAGCTTTGAGGTTGCCACCGGGGAGCTGTTTTTT	.	.	TRBV7-9	TRBJ2-2
CASSRSGLAGAGELFF	TGTGCCAGCAGTCGATCCGGACTAGCGGGAGCCGGGGAGCTGTTTTTT	TRBD2	.	TRBV7-3	TRBJ2-2
CASSLRVNQPQHF	TGTGCCAGCAGCCTCAGGGTCAATCAGCCCCAGCATTTT	.	.	TRBV12-3/TRBV12-4	TRBJ1-5
CASSLDRNAYEQYF	TGTGCCAGCAGTTTGGACAGAAACGCCTACGAGCAGTACTTC	.	many	TRBV27	TRBJ2-7
CASRLPPYNEQFF	TGTGCCAGCAGGCTCCCCCCCTACAATGAGCAGTTCTTC	.	.	TRBV7-3	TRBJ2-1
CASSLGQGPGELFF	TGTGCCAGCAGCTTGGGTCAGGGCCCCGGGGAGCTGTTTTTT	.	.	TRBV5-5	TRBJ2-2
CASSLKREGPFF	TGTGCCAGCAGTTTAAAGCGGGAGGGTCCGTTCTTC	TRBD2	.	TRBV28	TRBJ2-1
CASSLVAEQETQYF	TGTGCCAGCAGCTTGGTCGCAGAACAAGAGACCCAGTACTTC	.	once	TRBV5-4	TRBJ2-5
CASSGDRDEQYF	TGTGCCAGCAGTGGAGACAGGGACGAGCAGTACTTC	TRBD1	.	TRBV2	TRBJ2-7
CASSFVGGSDGYTF	TGTGCCAGCAGTTTTGTGGGGGGGTCAGACGGCTACACCTTC	.	.	TRBV27	TRBJ1-2
CASSKVSGGMGNQPQHF	TGTGCCAGCAGCAAAGTTAGCGGGGGAATGGGCAATCAGCCCCAGCATTTT	.	few	TRBV21-1	TRBJ1-5
CASSQTASIRYEQYF	TGCGCCAGCAGCCAAACGGCTAGTATTCGGTACGAGCAGTACTTC	.	.	TRBV4-3	TRBJ2-7
CASSQGAGASYEQYF	TGTGCCAGCAGCCAAGGAGCAGGGGCTTCCTACGAGCAGTACTTC	.	.	TRBV4-2	TRBJ2-7
CASSLVETGANVLTF	TGCGCCAGCAGCTTGGTAGAAACTGGGGCCAACGTCCTGACTTTC	.	.	TRBV5-1	TRBJ2-6
CASSLSPTGGVTEAFF	TGTGCCAGCAGTTTATCGCCTACAGGGGGCGTAACTGAAGCTTTCTTT	TRBD1	.	TRBV28	TRBJ1-1
CASSLDLGIHGYTF	TGTGCCAGCAGCTTAGATCTGGGCATCCATGGCTACACCTTC	.	medium-sized	TRBV11-2	TRBJ1-2
CASSVMGSGNTIYF	TGTGCCAGCAGTGTTATGGGCTCTGGAAACACCATATATTTT	.	.	TRBV2	TRBJ1-3
CSVEGGTGWPGNTIYF	TGCAGCGTTGAGGGGGGGACAGGGTGGCCTGGAAACACCATATATTTT	TRBD1	.	TRBV29-1	TRBJ1-3
CASSIDYSGNTIYF	TGTGCCAGTAGTATCGACTACTCTGGAAACACCATATATTTT	.	.	TRBV19	TRBJ1-3
CSASPQGVYGYTF	TGCAGTGCTAGTCCTCAGGGCGTCTATGGCTACACCTTC	.	.	TRBV20-1	TRBJ1-2
CASSLDSGWWQPQHF	TGTGCCAGCAGCTTAGATTCGGGGTGGTGGCAGCCCCAGCATTTT	.	.	TRBV11-2	TRBJ1-5
CASSSRQEYTGELFF	TGTGCCAGCAGCTCAAGACAGGAGTACACCGGGGAGCTGTTTTTT	.	once	TRBV9	TRBJ2-2
CASSEALGRDYRTEAFF	TGTGCCAGCAGTGAAGCGCTGGGGCGGGATTATCGGACTGAAGCTTTCTTT	.	.	TRBV6-1	TRBJ1-1
CASSLGTSGRVGQFF	TGTGCCAGCAGTTTAGGAACTAGCGGGAGGGTTGGGCAGTTCTTC	TRBD2	.	TRBV28	TRBJ2-1
CASTGQTYEQYF	TGTGCCAGCACGGGACAGACCTACGAGCAGTACTTC	TRBD1	.	TRBV4-2	TRBJ2-7
CASSLPTLGGLGYEQYF	TGTGCCAGCAGTTTACCGACACTAGGGGGGTTAGGGTACGAGCAGTACTTC	.	.	TRBV28	TRBJ2-7
CASSLNPGPYNEQFF	TGTGCCAGCAGCTTAAATCCAGGGCCCTACAATGAGCAGTTCTTC	.	.	TRBV11-1	TRBJ2-1
CASSGGNQPQHF	TGTGCCAGCAGTGGGGGCAATCAGCCCCAGCATTTT	.	.	TRBV28	TRBJ1-5
CASSYRDRYEQYF	TGTGCCAGCAGTTATCGGGACAGATACGAGCAGTACTTC	TRBD1	.	TRBV27	TRBJ2-7
CASSSQTEGYYEQYF	TGTGCCAGCAGTTCCCAGACAGAGGGGTATTACGAGCAGTACTTC	.	.	TRBV28	TRBJ2-7
CASSYSTGQNNEQFF	TGTGCCAGCAGTTACTCGACTGGACAGAACAATGAGCAGTTCTTC	.	.	TRBV6-2/TRBV6-3	TRBJ2-1
CASSSNLKTGQNTGELFF	TGTGCCAGCAGTTCCAACCTCAAGACAGGACAAAACACCGGGGAGCTGTTTTTT	.	.	TRBV28	TRBJ2-2
CASSHPKGQGSSGYTF	TGCGCCAGCAGCCATCCTAAGGGACAGGGTTCTAGTGGCTACACCTTC	TRBD1	.	TRBV4-1	TRBJ1-2
CASSTGQGVLNNEQFF	TGTGCCAGTAGTACGGGACAGGGGGTTCTAAACAATGAGCAGTTCTTC	TRBD1	once	TRBV19	TRBJ2-1
CASSPGTDKAFF	TGTGCCAGCAGCCCCGGGACTGACAAAGCTTTCTTT	.	.	TRBV3-1/TRBV3-2	TRBJ1-1
CATSNLISRDQETQYF	TGTGCCACCTCGAACCTAATTTCGAGGGACCAAGAGACCCAGTACTTC	.	.	TRBV6-6	TRBJ2-5
CASTSPGLAYEQYF	TGTGCCAGTACTTCACCGGGACTAGCCTACGAGCAGTACTTC	TRBD2	.	TRBV6-5	TRBJ2-7
CASSQVRGRGQPQHF	TGCGCCAGCAGCCAAGTGCGGGGGAGAGGGCAGCCCCAGCATTTT	.	.	TRBV4-3	TRBJ1-5
CASSAPTGGNSPLHF	TGTGCCAGTAGTGCTCCGACAGGGGGTAATTCACCCCTCCACTTT	TRBD1	few	TRBV19	TRBJ1-6
CASSPGPGTAIFTDTQYF	TGTGCCAGCTCACCAGGGCCGGGGACAGCAATTTTCACAGATACGCAGTATTTT	TRBD1	.	TRBV18	TRBJ2-3
CASSLSAATYNEQFF	TGTGCCAGCAGCTTAAGTGCGGCTACCTACAATGAGCAGTTCTTC	.	.	TRBV7-3	TRBJ2-1
CASSLGRDNSPLHF	TGTGCCAGCAGCTTGGGGAGAGATAATTCACCCCTCCACTTT	.	.	TRBV11-2	TRBJ1-6